Each of the 17 T cell receptor beta chains below was sequenced from the same sample in a study of T cell responses to AZD1222 COVID-19 vaccine. Sequencing was performed with immunoSEQ multiplex PCR; in TCRdb, only in-frame clones are kept and a portion is missing. The data contain over 120,000 clones, about 94% of them singletons. Sequencing was performed on peripheral blood, taken on day 0 of AZD1222 vaccination. The receptors were sampled from an adult in good health.

This chain links TRBV5-1 with TRBJ1-6; D gene unclear. This CDR3 has 16 residues. Germline V lookup: CDR1 SGHRS, CDR2 YFSETQ. Trimming removed 0 bases from V and 3 bases from J, with 10 bases in between. The CDR3 DNA sequence: TGCGCCAGCAGCTTGGCCCTACAGCGCTATAATTCACCCCTCCACTTT. This codes for CASSLALQRYNSPLHF.

The genes are TRBV9 and TRBJ2-7; 7 positions match TRBD1. The germline V gene encodes CDR1 SGDLS and CDR2 YYNGEE. CDR3 length: 14 amino acids. Trimming at V came to 4 bases and at J to 3 bases, leaving 7 bases not matched to a gene. The CDR3 here is CASSPTGYDYEQYF. CDR3 DNA: TGTGCCAGCAGCCCGACAGGGTACGACTACGAGCAGTACTTC.

This clone was observed once. The genes are TRBV6-5 and TRBJ2-7, with D maybe TRBD1 (6 bases). V was shortened by 6 bases and J by 2 bases, with 11 bases between the two germline ends. The CDR3 is 13 amino acids. The germline CDR1 and CDR2 sequences are MNHEY and SVGAGI. The CDR3 sequence: CASSLGQPYEQYF. The CDR3 DNA follows: TGTGCCAGCAGCCTTGGACAGCCCTACGAGCAGTACTTC.

This chain joins TRBV29-1 and TRBJ1-1; 7 bases map to TRBD1. Trimming removed 4 bases from V and 4 bases from J; junction bases left unmatched: 6. CDR1 is SQVTM and CDR2 is ANQGSEA in the germline V gene. The CDR3 runs to 13 residues. The DNA of the CDR3 is TGCAGCGTTGCGGCAGGGGGAGGCACTGAAGCTTTCTTT. Translating gives CSVAAGGGTEAFF.

V usage is TRBV5-6 and J usage is TRBJ1-5; D not resolved. Trimming removed 0 bases at V and 7 bases at J, with 11 bases between. In germline, CDR1 is SGHDT, CDR2 YYEEEE. CDR3 length: 14 residues. CDR3: CASSLGGVGQPQHF. CDR3 nucleotides: TGTGCCAGCAGCTTGGGCGGGGTAGGCCAGCCCCAGCATTTT.

The chain links TRBV25-1 to TRBJ1-5; unclear D gene. Trimming cost V 0 bases and J 2 bases, with 11 bases left between them. CDR1 and CDR2 (germline): MGHDK, SYGVNS. The CDR3 is 16 amino acids. The DNA of the CDR3 is TGTGCCAGCAGTGAATACCAGGTGGAAGGCAATCAGCCCCAGCATTTT. Translation gives CASSEYQVEGNQPQHF.

The chain combines TRBV3-1 (or the pseudogene TRBV3-2) with TRBJ1-2, with 7 bases identical to TRBD1. With V trimmed by 3 bases and J by 6 bases, 10 bases remained unmatched. The CDR3 has 15 residues. CDR1 is LGHDT, CDR2 YNNKEL, per germline (reference sequence). The CDR3 bases are TGTGCCAGCAGCCACCCAACAGGGGCGCCCGATGGCTACACCTTC. Protein product: CASSHPTGAPDGYTF.

This chain connects TRBV5-1 to TRBJ2-3; 9 nucleotides match TRBD2. J lost 4 bases, V lost 4 bases, and 7 bases had no gene match. CDR3 length: 15 amino acids. Germline lookup yields CDR1 SGHRS and CDR2 YFSETQ. The CDR3 spells CASSPRTSEADTQYF. CDR3 bases: TGCGCCAGCAGCCCACGGACTAGCGAGGCAGATACGCAGTATTTT.

The chain is built from TRBV30 and TRBJ2-1; D tentatively fits TRBD1 or TRBD2 (5 bases each). CDR1 GTSNPN and CDR2 SVGIG come from the germline V gene (reference sequence). This CDR3 contains 15 residues. The DNA of the CDR3 is TGTGCGTGGGACCTCACCTTCGGATCCTACAATGAGCAGTTCTTC. Amino acids: CAWDLTFGSYNEQFF.

CDR3 sequence: CASSQELRESPYNEQFF. CDR3 sequence (DNA): TGTGCCAGCAGCCAAGAGTTGCGGGAGAGCCCCTACAATGAGCAGTTCTTC. The rearrangement joins TRBV3-1 (or the pseudogene TRBV3-2) to TRBJ2-1, with 7 positions matching TRBD2. The CDR3 is 17 residues long. Germline V lookup: CDR1 LGHDT, CDR2 YNNKEL (reference sequence). Trimming at V came to 0 bases and at J to 2 bases, leaving 7 bases not matched to a gene.

The chain has TRBV10-3 and TRBJ2-5; 11 positions agree with TRBD2. The CDR3 sequence is 16 residues long. The J segment lost 6 bases and the V segment lost 6 bases, leaving 12 bases of the junction unmatched. Germline V lookup: CDR1 ENHRY, CDR2 SYGVKD. DNA for the CDR3: TGTGCCATCAGCACTTTAGCGGGAGGGCCGGAAAAGACCCAGTACTTC. This sequence encodes CAISTLAGGPEKTQYF.

The chain carries TRBV19 and TRBJ2-1; D unclear. V gave up 6 bases and J gave up 6 bases, with 6 bases separating them. Germline V gene sequence: CDR1 LNHDA, CDR2 SQIVND (reference sequence). The CDR3 is 11 residues long. CDR3 nucleotide sequence: TGTGCCAGTAGGAAAGGCAATGAGCAGTTCTTC. This encodes CASRKGNEQFF.

This clone was observed a single time. The chain employs TRBV29-1 and TRBJ1-2; TRBD1 matches at 7 bases. V shed 2 bases and J 8 bases; nucleotides not matched to a gene: 8. Looked up from germline, CDR1 is SQVTM and CDR2 is ANQGSEA. This CDR3 region has 13 residues. The CDR3: CSVELTDREGYTF. The CDR3 DNA reads TGCAGCGTTGAACTAACAGACAGGGAAGGCTACACCTTC. Drawing the rest from reference TRBV29-1 and TRBJ1-2, the complete variable domain is SAVISQKPSRDICQRGTSLTIQCQVDSQVTMMFWYRQQPGQSLTLIATANQGSEATYESGFVIDKFPISRPNLTFSTLTVSNMSPEDSSIYLCSVELTDREGYTFGSGTRLTVV.

The chain carries TRBV10-1 and TRBJ2-1; perhaps TRBD1 as D (6 bases). CDR1 is WNHNN, CDR2 SYGVQD, per germline (reference sequence). This CDR3 region has 14 residues. V shed 6 bases and J shed 9 bases, with 18 bases lying between them. CDR3 sequence: CASSWGPLGGEQFF. The CDR3 DNA is TGCGCCAGCAGCTGGGGGCCGCTTGGGGGTGAGCAGTTCTTC.

V usage is TRBV18 and J usage is TRBJ2-1; 8 nucleotides line up with TRBD1. V dropped 5 bases and J dropped 4; count of bases not matched to a gene: 1. The CDR3 totals 13 residues. Germline CDR1 reads KGHSH; CDR2 reads LQKENI. Written as DNA, the CDR3 is TGTGCCAGCTCAGGACAGGGTTACAATGAGCAGTTCTTC. The encoded protein is CASSGQGYNEQFF.

This chain uses TRBV12-3 or TRBV12-4 with TRBJ2-5, with D hard to call. This CDR3 is built from 13 residues. V was shortened by 3 bases and J by 2 bases, with 7 bases between the two germline ends. CDR3 amino acids: CASSLERQETQYF. The DNA for the CDR3 is TGTGCCAGCAGTTTGGAGAGACAAGAGACCCAGTACTTC.

The chain uses TRBV3-1 (or the pseudogene TRBV3-2) and TRBJ1-2; the D gene is possibly TRBD1 (5 bases). V lost 0 bases and J lost 8, with 10 bases in between. Germline values: CDR1 LGHDT, CDR2 YNNKEL (reference sequence). CDR3 length equals 13 residues. CDR3 sequence reads: CASSQDVRDGYTF. CDR3 nucleotide sequence: TGTGCCAGCAGCCAAGATGTGCGGGACGGCTACACCTTC.